Below are 9 T cell receptor beta chains sequenced from a single sample in a study of cytomegalovirus exposure and HLA in healthy donors. The PCR made use of 60 Vbeta and 13 Jbeta primers. The assay was immunoSEQ multiplex PCR, and TCRdb's table has in-frame clones only and misses some. Among about 200,000 clones listed, 10% to 15% were seen once. The sample comprised PBMCs. The receptors originated from a man aged 50 or older in good health and CMV-seropositive.

This clone came up a few times. V and J are TRBV5-1 and TRBJ1-5, with 8 bases lining up with TRBD1. With V trimmed by 0 bases and J by 0 bases, 2 bases remained unmatched. Per germline, CDR1 SGHRS and CDR2 YFSETQ. This CDR3 is 16 amino acids long. The CDR3 DNA is TGCGCCAGCAGCTTGGGGGGACAGGATAGCAATCAGCCCCAGCATTTT. Protein sequence: CASSLGGQDSNQPQHF.

The V and J genes are TRBV7-3 and TRBJ2-5; 7 bases line up with TRBD1. The ends lost 5 bases at V and 4 bases at J; junction bases unmatched: 13. CDR1 is SGHTA, CDR2 FQGTGA, per germline. CDR3 length: 16 amino acids. The CDR3 is CASSPHTSYRGETQYF. Here the CDR3 DNA reads TGTGCCAGCAGCCCTCACACCTCCTACAGGGGAGAGACCCAGTACTTC.

The rearrangement joins TRBV4-3 to TRBJ1-2; TRBD1 is a possible D gene (5 bases). The CDR3 runs 14 residues. V was shortened by 0 bases and J by 4 bases, with 9 bases between the two germline ends. Germline V gives CDR1 LGHNA, CDR2 YSLEER. As DNA, the CDR3 is TGCGCCAGCAGCCAAGATCTGGGGCCCTATGGCTACACCTTC. As protein: CASSQDLGPYGYTF.

This clone was found a few times. This sequence joins TRBV5-6 and TRBJ1-2; D is possibly TRBD1 (5 bases). CDR3 length: 15 amino acids. V was trimmed by 1 base and J by 8 bases, leaving 18 bases between them. Germline-derived CDR1 and CDR2 are SGHDT and YYEEEE. CDR3 sequence (DNA): TGTGCCAGCAGCTTGACAGGAGCCTACTTAGGAGGCTACACCTTC. Translating it yields CASSLTGAYLGGYTF.

In this sample, this clone turned up a few times. This chain uses TRBV2 with TRBJ1-2, with D possibly being TRBD1 (6 bases). V shed 5 bases and J shed 5 bases, with 15 bases lying between them. Germline V gene sequence: CDR1 SNHLY, CDR2 FYNNEI. The CDR3 spans 14 residues. CDR3 coding DNA: TGTGCCAGCAGTCCCGAAGGCAGGGGATATGGCTACACCTTC. Its protein is CASSPEGRGYGYTF.

A few counts support this clone. The gene calls are TRBV7-8 and TRBJ2-7; TRBD1 is a possible D gene (6 bases). The V and J ends lost 8 bases and 4 bases respectively, with 12 bases between them. Per germline, CDR1 SGHVS and CDR2 FQNEAQ. The CDR3 is 12 amino acids. This CDR3 reads CASATQGYEQYV. The CDR3 region has the DNA TGTGCCAGCGCAACACAGGGTTACGAGCAGTACGTC.

V gene TRBV7-9 combines with J gene TRBJ1-2; D is possibly TRBD1 (5 bases). The CDR3 consists of 12 residues. Germline V gene data show CDR1 as SEHNR and CDR2 as FQNEAQ (reference sequence). The V end lost 5 bases, the J end lost 4 bases, and 8 bases lay between the germline ends. The CDR3 reads CASSPGGYGYTF. DNA of the CDR3: TGTGCCAGCAGCCCCGGGGGCTATGGCTACACCTTC.

The table lists this clone with a few counts. The chain couples TRBV5-1 to TRBJ2-7, with 10 bases aligning to TRBD2. Looked up from germline, CDR1 is SGHRS and CDR2 is YFSETQ. After removal of 2 bases from V and 3 bases from J, the junction contained 2 bases not matched to a gene. The CDR3 totals 14 residues. The CDR3 region is CASSLLAGNYEQYF. DNA for the CDR3: TGCGCCAGCAGCTTACTAGCGGGGAACTACGAGCAGTACTTC.

The rearrangement joins TRBV7-9 to TRBJ2-5; D is perhaps TRBD2 (5 bases). Trimming left V 2 bases short and J 4 bases short, with 8 bases between. Germline CDR1 reads SEHNR; CDR2 reads FQNEAQ (reference sequence). The CDR3 sequence is 13 residues long. Here the CDR3 reads CASSLPGSETQYF. CDR3 bases: TGTGCCAGCAGCTTACCGGGGTCAGAGACCCAGTACTTC.